The source of this TCR beta chain is a study of T cell changes during pregnancy in multiple sclerosis. The length of the CDR3 is 15 residues. V was clipped by 2 bases and J by 5 bases; unmatched bases: 7. Germline V CDR1 and CDR2: SGHTA, FQGNSA. Repertoires were generated with immunoSEQ multiplex PCR, while TCRdb's copy carries only in-frame clones and drops some. The sample has some 80,000 clones; more than 80% are singletons. The receptor's source is a female donor in good health, enrolled as a control in a pregnancy study. V gene TRBV7-2 combines with J gene TRBJ2-5; 8 nucleotides agree with TRBD2. The specimen was peripheral blood, collected in the first trimester of pregnancy. CDR3 protein: CASSLNSGGAETQYF. The CDR3 nucleotides are TGTGCCAGCAGCTTAAATTCGGGAGGGGCCGAGACCCAGTACTTC.